One sample yielded the 25 T cell receptor beta chains listed below, sequenced in a study of T cell responses to AZD1222 COVID-19 vaccine (dated by TCRdb to about 2021). The protocol used for the library was the immunoSEQ multiplex PCR assay. The immuneACCESS repertoire file appears here via TCRdb, limited to in-frame rearrangements. These files lack a portion of the clones; in checked studies, under half of the deficit traces to unresolved V genes, and the cause of the others is not known. Across this sample there are about 140,000 clones, with 70% to 90% seen only once. The ten largest clones take up more than 7% of the sample. Per the publication, the time point label means: baseline before first vaccination. Sequenced here: peripheral blood, sampled on day 0 of AZD1222 vaccination. The receptor set was obtained from an adult in good health.

The chain is built from TRBV27 and TRBJ2-7, with 7 bases lining up with TRBD2. Trimming removed 2 bases from V and 1 base from J; junction bases left unmatched: 2. Germline V gene sequence: CDR1 MNHEY, CDR2 SMNVEV (reference sequence). The CDR3 is 14 amino acids. The CDR3 DNA reads TGTGCCAGCAGTTTAGGGCGGGGGTCCTACGAGCAGTACTTC. This codes for CASSLGRGSYEQYF.

The genes are TRBV5-1 and TRBJ1-4, with a weak D call TRBD1 (6 bases). Germline CDR1 SGHRS, CDR2 YFSETQ. Trimming stripped 4 bases from V and 2 bases from J, with 9 bases between. This CDR3 contains 14 residues. The chain's CDR3 is CASSAGATNEKLFF. The DNA of the CDR3 is TGCGCCAGCAGCGCAGGGGCGACTAATGAAAAACTGTTTTTT.

The chain has TRBV7-9 and TRBJ1-1, with D possibly matching TRBD1 (5 bases). The germline V gene encodes CDR1 SEHNR and CDR2 FQNEAQ (reference sequence). The CDR3 covers 15 residues. V dropped 5 bases and J dropped 1 base, with 14 bases sitting between them. CDR3 loop: CASSQAKGPNTEAFF. DNA for the CDR3: TGTGCCAGCAGCCAAGCAAAGGGGCCGAACACTGAAGCTTTCTTT.

The chain has TRBV30 and TRBJ1-6; perhaps TRBD1 as D (6 bases). The CDR3 has 12 residues. The V end lost 0 bases, the J end lost 13 bases, and 10 bases lay between the germline ends. Germline V gene sequence: CDR1 GTSNPN, CDR2 SVGIG (reference sequence). The CDR3 loop is CAWSVQGGPLHF. CDR3 DNA sequence: TGTGCCTGGAGTGTACAGGGAGGGCCCCTCCACTTT.

The J gene is TRBJ2-1, the V gene TRBV5-1; 8 bases fit TRBD1. The CDR3 runs 16 residues. Germline-derived CDR1 and CDR2 are SGHRS and YFSETQ. J was trimmed by 0 bases and V by 0 bases; bases with no gene match: 2. Here the CDR3 DNA reads TGCGCCAGCAGCTTGGTAGGGACAGGCTCCTACAATGAGCAGTTCTTC. This encodes CASSLVGTGSYNEQFF.

This clone was picked up one time. The genes are TRBV5-1 and TRBJ1-2; maybe TRBD1 (6 bases). CDR1 and CDR2 from the germline V gene are SGHRS and YFSETQ. The CDR3 runs 13 residues. The ends were cut back, 2 bases at V and 7 bases at J, with 12 bases in the middle. CDR3 coding DNA: TGCGCCAGCAGCTTTCTCACAGGGTCTGGCTACACCTTC. Protein product: CASSFLTGSGYTF.

The chain employs TRBV28 and TRBJ1-1; a possible D gene is TRBD1 (5 bases). Per germline, CDR1 MDHEN and CDR2 SYDVKM. This CDR3 contains 14 residues. Trimming cost V 3 bases and J 1 base, with 9 bases left between them. The CDR3 loop reads CASSFPGGNTEAFF. The DNA of the CDR3 is TGTGCCAGCAGTTTCCCGGGGGGGAACACTGAAGCTTTCTTT.

The rearrangement uses TRBV29-1 and TRBJ2-5; possible D gene TRBD2, 6 bases. This CDR3 has 13 residues. V was cut by 6 bases and J by 4 bases, with 15 bases left in between. Germline-derived CDR1 and CDR2 are SQVTM and ANQGSEA. The CDR3: CSVGRELGETQYF. DNA of the CDR3: TGCAGCGTAGGCCGGGAGCTAGGAGAGACCCAGTACTTC.

The chain combines TRBV7-9 with TRBJ1-5; 7 bases agree with TRBD1. The CDR3 is 13 residues long. Germline V lookup: CDR1 SEHNR, CDR2 FQNEAQ (reference sequence). Losses at the gene ends were 1 base for V and 11 bases for J; bases not matched to a gene: 5. This CDR3 reads CASSLEGGVAQHF. CDR3 nucleotide sequence: TGTGCCAGCAGCTTAGAAGGGGGCGTCGCCCAGCATTTT.

The V and J genes are TRBV28 and TRBJ1-2; 9 bases fit TRBD1. The CDR3 is 14 amino acids. The ends lost 8 bases at V and 8 bases at J; junction bases unmatched: 12. CDR1 is MDHEN and CDR2 is SYDVKM in the germline V gene. This chain's CDR3 is CASEPPGQGGGYTF. In DNA form, the CDR3 reads TGTGCCAGCGAACCGCCGGGACAGGGAGGAGGCTACACCTTC.

The V gene is TRBV21-1, the J gene TRBJ2-2; no DNA check was done on the table's D call, TRBD2. TRBV21-1 is a pseudogene segment. The CDR3 covers 17 residues. The CDR3 DNA reads TGTGCCAGCAGCAAAATCGGCGGGAGAGACTCCACCGGGGAGCTGTTTTTT. It translates to CASSKIGGRDSTGELFF.

The J gene is TRBJ2-7, the V gene TRBV28, with 10 bases lining up with TRBD1. The V and J ends lost 6 bases and 4 bases, in that order; junction bases with no gene match: 9. Germline values: CDR1 MDHEN, CDR2 SYDVKM. The CDR3 totals 15 residues. The CDR3 DNA is TGTGCCAGCAGAGCTTGGGACAGGGGACTGTACGAGCAGTACTTC. Protein: CASRAWDRGLYEQYF.

The chain is built from TRBV2 and TRBJ1-6; 9 bases fit TRBD1. CDR1 is SNHLY and CDR2 is FYNNEI in the germline V gene. Unmatched junction bases numbered 1, after V lost 8 bases and J lost 5 bases. This CDR3 region has 13 residues. The CDR3 bases are TGTGCCAGCGGGACAGGGAATAATTCACCCCTCCACTTT. Translating gives CASGTGNNSPLHF.

J is TRBJ1-1 and V is TRBV19; TRBD1 aligns across 7 bases. V trimming: 5 bases; J trimming: 1 base; junction bases outside the gene matches: 4. This CDR3 is 14 amino acids long. In germline, CDR1 is LNHDA, CDR2 SQIVND (reference sequence). This CDR3 reads CASSVNRGNTEAFF. The CDR3 nucleotides are TGTGCCAGTAGTGTCAACAGGGGGAACACTGAAGCTTTCTTT.

This clone has more than one count but fewer than ten. The V gene is TRBV20-1, the J gene TRBJ2-2; TRBD2 matches 7 bases. Looked up from germline, CDR1 is DFQATT and CDR2 is SNEGSKA (reference sequence). The J segment lost 8 bases and the V segment lost 3 bases, leaving 12 bases of the junction unmatched. The CDR3 length is 15 residues. The DNA of the CDR3 is TGCAGTGCTAGTGGAAAGGAGCGGGGCAAGGGGGAGCTGTTTTTT. Translation: CSASGKERGKGELFF.

The rearrangement uses TRBV11-1 and TRBJ2-1; no clear D gene. Between the trimmed V and J ends, which lost 5 bases and 8 bases, there was a span of 13 bases. Per germline, CDR1 SGHAT and CDR2 FQDESV (reference sequence). The CDR3 consists of 13 residues. CDR3 in DNA: TGTGCCAGCAGCGCACACGCTATGGATGAGCAGTTCTTC. Translation gives CASSAHAMDEQFF.

The chain is built from TRBV11-3 and TRBJ2-1, with 7 bases aligning to TRBD2. This CDR3 has 14 residues. The V gene end was trimmed by 0 bases and the J gene end by 5 bases; junction bases not matched to a gene: 1. Germline V CDR1 and CDR2: SGHNT, YENEEA. The CDR3 DNA reads as TGTGCCAGCAGCTTAGAGGGGACTAACAATGAGCAGTTCTTC. As protein: CASSLEGTNNEQFF. Full variable domain (remainder filled in from reference TRBV11-3 and TRBJ2-1): EAGVVQSPRYKIIEKKQPVAFWCNPISGHNTLYWYLQNLGQGPELLIRYENEEAVDDSQLPKDRFSAERLKGVDSTLKIQPAELGDSAVYLCASSLEGTNNEQFFGPGTRLTVL.

The gene calls are TRBV28 and TRBJ2-3; no clear D. Deletions cut 8 bases from V and 0 bases from J, with 9 bases between. In germline, CDR1 is MDHEN, CDR2 SYDVKM. The CDR3 totals 13 residues. In DNA form, the CDR3 reads TGTGCCAGCGTCTATGCTAGCACAGATACGCAGTATTTT. Translating it yields CASVYASTDTQYF. The full variable domain, completed using reference TRBV28 and TRBJ2-3, is DVKVTQSSRYLVKRTGEKVFLECVQDMDHENMFWYRQDPGLGLRLIYFSYDVKMKEKGDIPEGYSVSREKKERFSLILESASTNQTSMYLCASVYASTDTQYFGPGTRLTVL.

The V gene is TRBV2, the J gene TRBJ1-6; possibly TRBD1 for D (5 bases). The CDR3 spans 14 residues. Deletions cut 2 bases from V and 10 bases from J, with 12 bases between. The germline V gene has CDR1 SNHLY and CDR2 FYNNEI. The DNA of the CDR3 is TGTGCCAGCAGTGAATCAGTCGGGGGATCACCCCTCCACTTT. Protein product: CASSESVGGSPLHF.

V is TRBV11-3 and J is TRBJ1-1, with D possibly being TRBD1 (6 bases). Germline loops: CDR1 SGHNT, CDR2 YENEEA. This CDR3 is 14 amino acids long. With 1 base removed from V and 4 bases from J, the gap between germline ends came to 10 bases. The CDR3, as DNA: TGTGCCAGCAGCTTAGGTTCAGGGGCCACTGAAGCTTTCTTT. It is translated as CASSLGSGATEAFF.

The chain links TRBV6-1 to TRBJ1-5, with 8 bases that match TRBD1. CDR3 length: 14 residues. The ends lost 1 base at V and 7 bases at J; junction bases unmatched: 3. Germline lookup yields CDR1 MNHNS and CDR2 SASEGT. The CDR3 coding sequence is TGTGCCAGCAGTGAAGGCAGGGGGCCACAGCCCCAGCATTTT. As protein: CASSEGRGPQPQHF.

V is TRBV27 and J is TRBJ2-2; D not certain. Germline V gene lookup returns CDR1 MNHEY and CDR2 SMNVEV (reference sequence). The CDR3 is 15 amino acids. V was pared by 5 bases and J by 1 base, with 11 bases between. CDR3 sequence reads: CASSTIIRNTGELFF. CDR3 DNA: TGTGCCAGCAGTACGATCATAAGGAACACCGGGGAGCTGTTTTTT.

The chain employs TRBV7-9 and TRBJ2-2; D is ambiguous. Germline loops: CDR1 SEHNR, CDR2 FQNEAQ (reference sequence). The CDR3 is made up of 14 amino acids. The germline V and J ends were trimmed by 5 bases and 2 bases, with 9 bases remaining between them. DNA for the CDR3: TGTGCCAGCAGCGTCAAAGAAAACACCGGGGAGCTGTTTTTT. Amino acid sequence: CASSVKENTGELFF.

This chain uses TRBV4-1 with TRBJ1-1, with D maybe TRBD1 (6 bases). The CDR3 contains 15 residues. Trimming left V 6 bases short and J 3 bases short, with 17 bases between. Germline loops: CDR1 MGHRA, CDR2 YSYEKL. The CDR3 bases are TGCGCCAGCAGGAGAAGACAGGTAGAGGACACTGAAGCTTTCTTT. It translates to CASRRRQVEDTEAFF.

The genes are TRBV3-1 (or the pseudogene TRBV3-2) and TRBJ2-6, with D perhaps matching TRBD2 (5 bases). This CDR3 region has 14 residues. Per germline, CDR1 LGHDT and CDR2 YNNKEL (reference sequence). V was cut by 0 bases and J by 14 bases, with 14 bases left in between. The CDR3 spells CASSQDGLSSILTF. CDR3 in DNA: TGTGCCAGCAGCCAAGATGGACTGAGTAGTATCCTGACTTTC.